This entry lists 26 T cell receptor beta chains sequenced from one sample in a study of blood T cell repertoires in COVID-19. Sequencing was performed with immunoSEQ multiplex PCR; in TCRdb, only in-frame clones are kept and a portion is missing. This sample has around 150,000 clones; approximately 73% occur once, and the top ten carry about 3.9%. Sequenced input: peripheral blood. All receptors come from a man between 60 and 75 years old with acute or convalescent COVID-19.

The chain links TRBV10-1 to TRBJ2-5, with TRBD1 matching 7 bases. CDR3 length: 12 residues. The V gene's germline CDR1 is WNHNN and CDR2 SYGVQD (reference sequence). The junction had 1 base not matched to a gene; V was cut back by 7 bases and J by 2 bases. The CDR3 sequence is CASTGQQETQYF. Here the CDR3 DNA reads TGCGCCAGCACGGGACAGCAAGAGACCCAGTACTTC.

In DNA, the CDR3 is TGTGCCAGCAGCTTGGTACAGACCACCGGGGAGCTGTTTTTT. As protein: CASSLVQTTGELFF. The chain carries TRBV7-8 and TRBJ2-2; the D is unclear. The CDR3 length is 14 residues. In germline, CDR1 is SGHVS, CDR2 FQNEAQ. V lost 3 bases and J 4 bases, leaving 9 bases between the germline ends.

The J gene is TRBJ2-3, the V gene TRBV5-1, with TRBD2 matching over 15 bases. Germline V lookup: CDR1 SGHRS, CDR2 YFSETQ. Unmatched junction bases numbered 5, after V lost 6 bases and J lost 3 bases. The CDR3 consists of 16 residues. The DNA of the CDR3 is TGCGCCAGCATCGGACTAGCGGGAGGGTCTACAGATACGCAGTATTTT. It specifies CASIGLAGGSTDTQYF.

The chain uses TRBV19 and TRBJ2-2; 14 positions match TRBD2. The CDR3 extends over 15 amino acids. CDR1 and CDR2 (germline): LNHDA, SQIVND (reference sequence). J was trimmed by 6 bases and V by 8 bases; bases with no gene match: 5. The CDR3 DNA reads as TGTGCCAGTTCCCCGGGACTAGCGGGAGCCGGGGAGCTGTTTTTT. This gives the protein CASSPGLAGAGELFF.

The chain is built from TRBV9 and TRBJ2-1, with D possibly being TRBD2 (6 bases). This CDR3 contains 19 residues. V lost 1 base to trimming and J lost 8 bases, with 28 bases between them. Germline lookup yields CDR1 SGDLS and CDR2 YYNGEE. The CDR3 nucleotides are TGTGCCAGCAGCGTATCCGTTGGTCCGGAGGCGGGAAGGAGGGATGAGCAGTTCTTC. It codes for CASSVSVGPEAGRRDEQFF.

The V and J genes are TRBV11-2 and TRBJ2-7; possibly TRBD2 for D (6 bases). V lost 1 base and J lost 4, with 14 bases in between. The CDR3 covers 15 residues. Per the germline V gene, CDR1 is SGHAT and CDR2 is FQNNGV. CDR3 in DNA: TGTGCCAGCAGCTTAGGATTGGCTAGCGTATACGAGCAGTACTTC. It codes for CASSLGLASVYEQYF. Using reference TRBV11-2 and TRBJ2-7 for the parts outside the CDR3, the full variable domain is EAGVAQSPRYKIIEKRQSVAFWCNPISGHATLYWYQQILGQGPKLLIQFQNNGVVDDSQLPKDRFSAERLKGVDSTLKIQPAKLEDSAVYLCASSLGLASVYEQYFGPGTRLTVT.

This chain uses TRBV6-6 with TRBJ2-7; perhaps TRBD1 as D (6 bases). This CDR3 contains 16 residues. In germline, CDR1 is MNHNY, CDR2 SVGAGI (reference sequence). Trimming pared 3 bases from V and 7 bases from J, leaving 22 bases between. In nucleotides, the CDR3 is TGTGCCAGCAGTTATGGGGCTTTCAGGGGCCTGGGGGAGCAGTACTTC. Translation gives CASSYGAFRGLGEQYF.

The rearrangement uses TRBV10-3 and TRBJ2-3; weak D call: TRBD2 (6 bases). Germline V gene lookup returns CDR1 ENHRY and CDR2 SYGVKD. The V end was cut by 4 bases, the J end by 2 bases, with 13 bases between. CDR3 length: 15 amino acids. CDR3 sequence: CAISGSGRPTDTQYF. Written as DNA, the CDR3 is TGTGCCATCAGTGGAAGCGGGCGACCCACAGATACGCAGTATTTT.

This clone was detected only once. This chain joins TRBV6-5 and TRBJ2-3, with D perhaps TRBD1 (6 bases). The V gene's germline CDR1 is MNHEY and CDR2 SVGAGI. CDR3 length equals 14 residues. V shed 5 bases and J shed 1 base, with 10 bases lying between them. For the CDR3, the DNA is TGTGCCAGCAGTAGGGGACACCGCACAGATACGCAGTATTTT. Protein: CASSRGHRTDTQYF.

The CDR3 region has the DNA TGTGCCAGCAGCTTAGCCGGGGAGACTTATCAGCCCCAGCATTTT. As protein: CASSLAGETYQPQHF. This rearrangement joins TRBV11-2 to TRBJ1-5; D unclear. The CDR3 is made up of 15 amino acids. The germline CDR1 and CDR2 sequences are SGHAT and FQNNGV. V gave up 1 base and J gave up 5 bases, with 12 bases separating them.

CDR3 nucleotide sequence: TGTGCCAGCAGTGAATCGATAGCAGGGGAGGGCTACGAGCAGTACTTC. Amino acid sequence: CASSESIAGEGYEQYF. The rearrangement uses TRBV6-1 and TRBJ2-7, with a possible D match to TRBD2 (7 bases). This CDR3 region has 16 residues. Germline-derived CDR1 and CDR2 are MNHNS and SASEGT. V gave up 2 bases and J gave up 3 bases, with 17 bases separating them.

This clone was detected a few times. V is TRBV11-3 and J is TRBJ2-1, with TRBD2 matching 11 bases. Germline assignment: CDR1 SGHNT and CDR2 YENEEA. The J segment lost 3 bases and the V segment lost 5 bases, leaving 3 bases of the junction unmatched. The CDR3 is made up of 15 amino acids. The CDR3 sequence is CASSRTSGYYNEQFF. CDR3 coding DNA: TGTGCCAGCAGCCGGACTAGCGGGTACTACAATGAGCAGTTCTTC.

The genes are TRBV10-1 and TRBJ2-7; perhaps TRBD1 as D (7 bases). CDR1 is WNHNN and CDR2 is SYGVQD in the germline V gene (reference sequence). The V end lost 5 bases, the J end lost 3 bases, and 17 bases lay between the germline ends. The CDR3 length is 15 residues. The CDR3 sequence: CASSCQGGLIYEQYF. CDR3 nucleotide sequence: TGCGCCAGCAGTTGCCAGGGGGGCCTGATCTACGAGCAGTACTTC.

The chain combines TRBV21-1 with TRBJ2-5; the listed D gene, TRBD2, was not tested against the DNA. TRBV21-1 is annotated as a pseudogene. This CDR3 contains 11 residues. In DNA, the CDR3 is TGTGCCAGCAGCATACGGGAGACCCAGTACTTC. Translation: CASSIRETQYF.

The gene calls are TRBV18 and TRBJ2-2; possibly TRBD2 for D (5 bases). CDR3 length: 15 residues. Trimming pared 4 bases from V and 1 base from J, leaving 10 bases between. Germline lookup yields CDR1 KGHSH and CDR2 LQKENI. The CDR3 is CASSLSGGNTGELFF. CDR3 coding DNA: TGTGCCAGCTCACTGAGCGGAGGGAACACCGGGGAGCTGTTTTTT.

This clone was found once. The CDR3 coding sequence is TGCGCCACTAAAACCGGGACTAACACTTACGAGCAGTACTTC. Its protein product is CATKTGTNTYEQYF. The V and J genes are TRBV10-2 and TRBJ2-7; 7 bases match TRBD2. The CDR3 consists of 14 residues. J was trimmed by 4 bases and V by 10 bases; bases with no gene match: 13. Per germline, CDR1 WSHSY and CDR2 SAAADI.

This chain connects TRBV15 to TRBJ1-4, with TRBD1 identical over 10 bases. Trimming cost V 0 bases and J 4 bases; bases outside gene matches: 8. CDR1 is LNHNV, CDR2 YYDKDF, per germline (reference sequence). The CDR3 extends over 18 amino acids. CDR3 DNA: TGTGCCACCAGCAGAGATCCCGGGGACAGGGGAGGTAATGAAAAACTGTTTTTT. Amino acids: CATSRDPGDRGGNEKLFF.

The rearrangement uses TRBV18 and TRBJ1-2, with a possible D match to TRBD1 (6 bases). V was cut by 2 bases and J by 5 bases, with 12 bases left in between. This CDR3 has 14 amino acids. Germline V gene data show CDR1 as KGHSH and CDR2 as LQKENI. The CDR3 coding sequence is TGTGCCAGCTCACCATCCGGGACACAGTATGGCTACACCTTC. Translation gives CASSPSGTQYGYTF.

The CDR3: CASSYDSYEQYF. For the CDR3, the DNA is TGTGCCAGTAGCTACGACAGCTACGAGCAGTACTTC. J is TRBJ2-7 and V is TRBV19, with D maybe TRBD1 (5 bases). Deletions cut 6 bases from V and 3 bases from J, with 9 bases between. CDR1 and CDR2 from the germline V gene are LNHDA and SQIVND (reference sequence). The CDR3 is made up of 12 amino acids.

The table lists this clone with a count of one. CDR3 sequence (DNA): TGCAGTGCACCGAGGGCGGATACGCAGTATTTT. Translating gives CSAPRADTQYF. The J gene is TRBJ2-3, the V gene TRBV20-1; D is possibly TRBD2 (5 bases). V lost 6 bases and J 6 bases, leaving 10 bases between the germline ends. CDR1 is DFQATT, CDR2 SNEGSKA, per germline (reference sequence). This CDR3 comprises 11 residues.

V usage is TRBV30 and J usage is TRBJ1-6; 7 nucleotides agree with TRBD1. The CDR3 covers 15 residues. Germline-derived CDR1 and CDR2 are GTSNPN and SVGIG (reference sequence). The V and J ends lost 1 base and 7 bases, in that order; junction bases with no gene match: 7. The chain's CDR3 is CAWSASGGRNSPLHF. CDR3 nucleotide sequence: TGTGCCTGGAGTGCATCAGGGGGACGAAATTCACCCCTCCACTTT.

The CDR3 loop is CASSSDRGLGEKLFF. The CDR3 DNA is TGTGCCAGCAGCTCCGACAGGGGGCTCGGTGAAAAACTGTTTTTT. The chain has TRBV11-2 and TRBJ1-4; 10 bases match TRBD1. CDR3 length: 15 residues. With 4 bases clipped from V and 7 bases from J, the junction kept 6 bases outside the gene matches. The germline CDR1 and CDR2 sequences are SGHAT and FQNNGV.

J is TRBJ2-5 and V is TRBV7-8; 10 nucleotides line up with TRBD2. CDR1 is SGHVS, CDR2 FQNEAQ, per germline. CDR3 length equals 16 residues. Germline trimming cut 1 base from V and 6 bases from J; bases unmatched to any gene: 8. CDR3 DNA: TGTGCCAGCAGCTTAGTAGGAGCGGGAGGGGTTCAGACCCAGTACTTC. Translated, it gives CASSLVGAGGVQTQYF.

The chain carries TRBV5-1 and TRBJ1-1; possibly TRBD1 for D (6 bases). CDR1 SGHRS and CDR2 YFSETQ come from the germline V gene. The CDR3 contains 13 residues. Trimming took 4 bases from V and 3 from J, leaving 10 bases between them. CDR3 DNA sequence: TGCGCCAGCAGCCAACAGGGAGACACTGAAGCTTTCTTT. It encodes CASSQQGDTEAFF.

V gene TRBV5-1 combines with J gene TRBJ2-3, with TRBD2 matching over 13 bases. From germline, CDR1 is SGHRS and CDR2 YFSETQ. The J segment lost 0 bases and the V segment lost 4 bases, leaving 8 bases of the junction unmatched. The CDR3 spans 18 residues. The CDR3 DNA is TGCGCCAGCAGCAAACCGGGACTAGCGGGATCTAGCACAGATACGCAGTATTTT. Translated: CASSKPGLAGSSTDTQYF.

The chain links TRBV3-1 (or the pseudogene TRBV3-2) to TRBJ1-4; 7 bases align to TRBD1. The germline gives CDR1 LGHDT, CDR2 YNNKEL (reference sequence). The V segment lost 4 bases and the J segment 3 bases; nucleotides outside the gene matches: 5. There are 15 residues in the CDR3. CDR3 nucleotide sequence: TGTGCCAGCAGCCCAACGGACAGGCCTAATGAAAAACTGTTTTTT. Its translation is CASSPTDRPNEKLFF.